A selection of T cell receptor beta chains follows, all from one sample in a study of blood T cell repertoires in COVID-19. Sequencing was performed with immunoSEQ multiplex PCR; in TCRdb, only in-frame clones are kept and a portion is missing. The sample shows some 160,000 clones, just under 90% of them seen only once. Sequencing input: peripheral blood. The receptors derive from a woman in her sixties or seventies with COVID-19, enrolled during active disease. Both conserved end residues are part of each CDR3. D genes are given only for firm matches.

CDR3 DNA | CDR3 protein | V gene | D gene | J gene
TGTGCCAGCAGTTCCGCTAGCGGGGGGCGCCAAGAGACCCAGTACTTC | CASSSASGGRQETQYF | TRBV27 | TRBD2 | TRBJ2-5
TGTGCCAGCAGCTTAGAGTCGGGGTTGAGGCAGGGCTACACCTTC | CASSLESGLRQGYTF | TRBV7-2 | . | TRBJ1-2
TGTGCCAGCAGTTACGGGAAGCCCCTTGGCTACACCTTC | CASSYGKPLGYTF | TRBV12-3/TRBV12-4 | . | TRBJ1-2
TGCGCCAGCAGCCCCGGGGGACTGACCGCTCGGTACGAGCAGTACTTC | CASSPGGLTARYEQYF | TRBV5-1 | . | TRBJ2-7
TGTGCCAGCAGTGGACAGGGGACGAATCAGCCCCAGCATTTT | CASSGQGTNQPQHF | TRBV2 | TRBD1 | TRBJ1-5
TGTGCCAGCAGCTTACATCCAGGGGTCTACGAGCAGTACTTC | CASSLHPGVYEQYF | TRBV5-6 | . | TRBJ2-7
TGTGCCTGGGGACGGGGGGGAGGCAATCAGCCCCAGCATTTT | CAWGRGGGNQPQHF | TRBV30 | . | TRBJ1-5
TGTGCCAGCTCACCAAGGAGGGACGGGAGCTCCTACGAGCAGTACTTC | CASSPRRDGSSYEQYF | TRBV18 | . | TRBJ2-7
TGTGCCAGCAGTTCGGGACAGGCCAGCAATCAGCCCCAGCATTTT | CASSSGQASNQPQHF | TRBV6-5 | TRBD1 | TRBJ1-5
TGTGCCAGCAGCCTAGCGGGGGGGCGGAATGAGCAGTTCTTC | CASSLAGGRNEQFF | TRBV3-1/TRBV3-2 | TRBD2 | TRBJ2-1
TGTGCCAGCCGCCAACAGGAGAACACTGAAGCTTTCTTT | CASRQQENTEAFF | TRBV2 | . | TRBJ1-1